This TCR beta chain is drawn from a study of CD8 T cells in ankylosing spondylitis. Study-level results: Reactive arthritis synovial fluid and blood previously showed some of these motif variants. With a CD8+ phenotype, disease-linked clones were relatively rare in peripheral blood. Roughly 8 highly homologous variants made up a TCR beta motif that seemed to typify ankylosing spondylitis blood.

A note on this clonotype: Its target is not known.

The germline V and J ends were trimmed by 10 bases and 5 bases, with 13 bases remaining between them. Looked up from germline, CDR1 is KGHDR and CDR2 is SFDVKD. CDR3 length: 12 residues. Scientists made TCR beta libraries using quantitative 5'-RACE with molecular barcodes. Using its own MiXCR run on the 5' RACE reads, TCRdb lists one record per CDR3 protein. The sample lists approximately 500,000 distinct CDR3 sequences; more than 9.5% were seen once. The rearrangement joins TRBV24-1 to TRBJ2-5; D is undetermined. The source material was blood, either unsorted or a sorted T cell fraction (not recorded which). The TCR comes from a male donor with ankylosing spondylitis. This chain's CDR3 is CATGPSGETQYF. CDR3 DNA sequence: TGTGCCACTGGGCCCTCCGGGGAGACCCAGTACTTC.